This T cell receptor beta chain appears in the sequencing data of a study of T-cell reconstitution after alpha-beta-depleted transplantation in children. Preparing the TCRbeta library involved the use of unique molecular identifiers. One entry per CDR3 protein, called by TCRdb with MiXCR from the PCR reads. The table shows tens of thousands of distinct CDR3 sequences, with roughly 5.2% occurring only once. CDR1 is SGHRS, CDR2 YFSETQ, per germline. The CDR3 is made up of 12 amino acids. Trimming took 3 bases from V and 8 from J, leaving 9 bases between them. This clonotype was detected many times. The rearrangement uses TRBV5-1 and TRBJ2-1; D gene uncertain. The sequence came from a boy under two years old who had a stem cell transplant for acute myeloid leukemia, so the T cells may come from the graft donor. The source was PBMCs, mostly from graft donor cells, collected 180 days after TCRalphabeta/CD19-depleted stem cell transplant. CDR3 amino acids: CASSSLVYEQFF. The CDR3 DNA reads as TGCGCCAGCAGCTCGCTAGTCTATGAGCAGTTCTTC.